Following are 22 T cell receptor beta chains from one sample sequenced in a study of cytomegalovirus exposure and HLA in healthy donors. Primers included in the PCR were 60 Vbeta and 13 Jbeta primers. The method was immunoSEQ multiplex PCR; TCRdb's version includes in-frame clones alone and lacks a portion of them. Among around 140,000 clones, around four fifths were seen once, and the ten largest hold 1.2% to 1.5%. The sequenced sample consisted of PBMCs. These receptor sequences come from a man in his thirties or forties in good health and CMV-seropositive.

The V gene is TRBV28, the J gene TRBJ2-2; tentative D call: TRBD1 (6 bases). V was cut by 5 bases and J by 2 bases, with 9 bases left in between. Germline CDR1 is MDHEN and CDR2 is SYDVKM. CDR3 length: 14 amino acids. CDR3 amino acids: CASSLRGNTGELFF. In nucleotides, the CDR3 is TGTGCCAGCAGTCTCAGGGGAAACACCGGGGAGCTGTTTTTT.

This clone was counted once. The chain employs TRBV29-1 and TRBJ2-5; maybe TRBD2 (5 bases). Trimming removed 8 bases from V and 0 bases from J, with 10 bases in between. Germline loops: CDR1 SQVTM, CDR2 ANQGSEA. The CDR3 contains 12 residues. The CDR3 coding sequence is TGCAGCTCAAGGAGGTACCAAGAGACCCAGTACTTC. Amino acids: CSSRRYQETQYF. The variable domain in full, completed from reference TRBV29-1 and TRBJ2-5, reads SAVISQKPSRDICQRGTSLTIQCQVDSQVTMMFWYRQQPGQSLTLIATANQGSEATYESGFVIDKFPISRPNLTFSTLTVSNMSPEDSSIYLCSSRRYQETQYFGPGTRLLVL.

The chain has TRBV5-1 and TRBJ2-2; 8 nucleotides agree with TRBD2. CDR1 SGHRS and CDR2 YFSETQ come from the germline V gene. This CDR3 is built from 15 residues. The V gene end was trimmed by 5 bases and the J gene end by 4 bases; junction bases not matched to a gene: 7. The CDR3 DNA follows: TGCGCCAGCAGTCCGTGGCGGGAGGTCACCGGGGAGCTGTTTTTT. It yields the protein CASSPWREVTGELFF. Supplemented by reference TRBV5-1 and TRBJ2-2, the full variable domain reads KAGVTQTPRYLIKTRGQQVTLSCSPISGHRSVSWYQQTPGQGLQFLFEYFSETQRNKGNFPGRFSGRQFSNSRSEMNVSTLELGDSALYLCASSPWREVTGELFFGEGSRLTVL.

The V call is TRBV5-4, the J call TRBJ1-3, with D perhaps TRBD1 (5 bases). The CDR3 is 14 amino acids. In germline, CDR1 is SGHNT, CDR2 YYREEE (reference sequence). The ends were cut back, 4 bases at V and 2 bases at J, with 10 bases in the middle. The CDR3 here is CASSVRVTGNTIYF. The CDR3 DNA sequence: TGTGCCAGCAGCGTCAGGGTAACTGGAAACACCATATATTTT. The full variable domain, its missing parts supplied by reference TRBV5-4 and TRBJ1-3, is ETGVTQSPTHLIKTRGQQVTLRCSSQSGHNTVSWYQQALGQGPQFIFQYYREEENGRGNFPPRFSGLQFPNYSSELNVNALELDDSALYLCASSVRVTGNTIYFGEGSWLTVV.

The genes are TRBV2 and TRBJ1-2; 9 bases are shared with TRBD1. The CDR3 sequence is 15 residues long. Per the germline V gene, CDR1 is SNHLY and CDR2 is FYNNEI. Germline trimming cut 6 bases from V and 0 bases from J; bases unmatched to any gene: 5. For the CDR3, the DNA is TGTGCCAGCAGCGACAGGACAGGGGCTAACTATGGCTACACCTTC. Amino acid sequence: CASSDRTGANYGYTF.

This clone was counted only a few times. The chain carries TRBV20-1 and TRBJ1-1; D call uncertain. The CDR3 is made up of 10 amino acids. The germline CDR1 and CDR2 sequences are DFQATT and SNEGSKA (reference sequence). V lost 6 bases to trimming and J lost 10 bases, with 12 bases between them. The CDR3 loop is CSAVGMRAFF. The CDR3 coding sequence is TGCAGTGCCGTCGGGATGCGAGCTTTCTTT.

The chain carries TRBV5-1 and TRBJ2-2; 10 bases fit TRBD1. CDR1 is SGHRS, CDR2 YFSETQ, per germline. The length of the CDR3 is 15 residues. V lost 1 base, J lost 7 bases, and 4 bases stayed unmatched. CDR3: CASSLRDRGDGELFF. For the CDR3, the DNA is TGCGCCAGCAGCTTGAGGGACAGGGGAGACGGGGAGCTGTTTTTT.

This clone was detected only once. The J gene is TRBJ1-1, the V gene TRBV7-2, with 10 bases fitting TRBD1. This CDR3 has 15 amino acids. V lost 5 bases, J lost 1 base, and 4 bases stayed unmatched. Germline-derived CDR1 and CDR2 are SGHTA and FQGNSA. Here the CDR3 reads CASSLRTGGNTEAFF. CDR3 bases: TGTGCCAGCAGCCTACGGACAGGGGGGAACACTGAAGCTTTCTTT.

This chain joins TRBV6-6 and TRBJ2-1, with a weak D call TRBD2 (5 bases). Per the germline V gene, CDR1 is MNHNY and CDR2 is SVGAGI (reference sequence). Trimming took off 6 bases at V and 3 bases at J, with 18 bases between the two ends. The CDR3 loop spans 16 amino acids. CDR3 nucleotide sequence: TGTGCCAGCAGACCAGGCGGGCGGGTTCACTACAATGAGCAGTTCTTC. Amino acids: CASRPGGRVHYNEQFF.

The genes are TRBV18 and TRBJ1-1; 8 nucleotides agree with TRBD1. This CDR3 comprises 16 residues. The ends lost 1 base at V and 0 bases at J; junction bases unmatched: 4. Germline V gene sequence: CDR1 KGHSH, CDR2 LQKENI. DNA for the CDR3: TGTGCCAGCTCACCACAGCGGACAGGGATGAACACTGAAGCTTTCTTT. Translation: CASSPQRTGMNTEAFF. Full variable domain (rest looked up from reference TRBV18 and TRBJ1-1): NAGVMQNPRHLVRRRGQEARLRCSPMKGHSHVYWYRQLPEEGLKFMVYLQKENIIDESGMPKERFSAEFPKEGPSILRIQQVVRGDSAAYFCASSPQRTGMNTEAFFGQGTRLTVV.

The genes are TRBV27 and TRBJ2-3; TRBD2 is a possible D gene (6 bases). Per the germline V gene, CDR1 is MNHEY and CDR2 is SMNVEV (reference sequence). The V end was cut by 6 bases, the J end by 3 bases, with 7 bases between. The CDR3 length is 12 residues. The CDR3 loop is CASRTSTDTQYF. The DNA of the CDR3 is TGTGCCAGCAGGACTAGTACAGATACGCAGTATTTT.

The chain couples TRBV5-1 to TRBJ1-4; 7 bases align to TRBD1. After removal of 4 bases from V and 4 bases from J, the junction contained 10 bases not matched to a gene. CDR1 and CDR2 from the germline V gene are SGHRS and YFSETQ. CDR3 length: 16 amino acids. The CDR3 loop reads CASSRKGQPLNEKLFF. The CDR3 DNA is TGCGCCAGCAGCCGGAAGGGACAGCCGCTTAATGAAAAACTGTTTTTT.

The CDR3 region has the DNA TGTGCCAGCAGCTTGGTGTTCGGCGGGGAGCTGTTTTTT. This gives the protein CASSLVFGGELFF. The chain recombines TRBV5-4 with TRBJ2-2; D unclear. The V end lost 0 bases, the J end lost 7 bases, and 7 bases lay between the germline ends. CDR1 SGHNT and CDR2 YYREEE come from the germline V gene (reference sequence). This CDR3 region has 13 residues.

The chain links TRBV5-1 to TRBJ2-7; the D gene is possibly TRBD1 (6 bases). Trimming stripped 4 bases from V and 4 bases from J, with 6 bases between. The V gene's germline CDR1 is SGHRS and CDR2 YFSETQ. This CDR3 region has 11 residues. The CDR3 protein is CASSGQYEQYF. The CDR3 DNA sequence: TGCGCCAGCAGCGGACAGTACGAGCAGTACTTC.

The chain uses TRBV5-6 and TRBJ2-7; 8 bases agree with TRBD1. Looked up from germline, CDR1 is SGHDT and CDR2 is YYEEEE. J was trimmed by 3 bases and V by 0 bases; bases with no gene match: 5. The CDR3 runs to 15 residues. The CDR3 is CASSLGQGFLYEQYF. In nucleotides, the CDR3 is TGTGCCAGCAGCTTGGGACAGGGGTTTCTCTACGAGCAGTACTTC.

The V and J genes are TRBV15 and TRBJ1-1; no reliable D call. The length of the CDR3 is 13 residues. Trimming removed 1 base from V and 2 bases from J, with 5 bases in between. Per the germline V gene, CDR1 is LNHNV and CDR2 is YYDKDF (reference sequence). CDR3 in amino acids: CATSRATNTEAFF. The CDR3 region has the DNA TGTGCCACCAGCAGAGCCACAAACACTGAAGCTTTCTTT.

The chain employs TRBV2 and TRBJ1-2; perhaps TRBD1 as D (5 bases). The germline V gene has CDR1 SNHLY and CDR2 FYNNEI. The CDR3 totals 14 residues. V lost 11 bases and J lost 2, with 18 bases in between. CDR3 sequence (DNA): TGTGCCGCCCAAGATGGGGCGGGAAACTATGGCTACACCTTC. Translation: CAAQDGAGNYGYTF. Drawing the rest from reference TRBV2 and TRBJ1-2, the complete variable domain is EPEVTQTPSHQVTQMGQEVILRCVPISNHLYFYWYRQILGQKVEFLVSFYNNEISEKSEIFDDQFSVERPDGSNFTLKIRSTKLEDSAMYFCAAQDGAGNYGYTFGSGTRLTVV.

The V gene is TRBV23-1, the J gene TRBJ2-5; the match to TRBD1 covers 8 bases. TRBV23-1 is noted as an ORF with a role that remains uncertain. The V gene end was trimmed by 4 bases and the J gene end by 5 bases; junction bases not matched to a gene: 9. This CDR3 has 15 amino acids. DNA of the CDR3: TGCGCCAGCAGTCCGCAGGGGGCAGGAAAGGAGACCCAGTACTTC. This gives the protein CASSPQGAGKETQYF.

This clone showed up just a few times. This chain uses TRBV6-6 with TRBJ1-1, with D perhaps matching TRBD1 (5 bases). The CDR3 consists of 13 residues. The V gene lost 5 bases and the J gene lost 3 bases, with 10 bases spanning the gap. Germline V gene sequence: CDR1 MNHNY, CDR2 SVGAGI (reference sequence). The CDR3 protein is CASSQGGHTEAFF. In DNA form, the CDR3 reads TGTGCCAGCAGTCAGGGTGGCCACACTGAAGCTTTCTTT.

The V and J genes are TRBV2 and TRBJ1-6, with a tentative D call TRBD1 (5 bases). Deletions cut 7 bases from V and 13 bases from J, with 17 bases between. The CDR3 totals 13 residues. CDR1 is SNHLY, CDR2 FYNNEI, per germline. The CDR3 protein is CASTLGRRDPLHF. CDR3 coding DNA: TGTGCCAGCACCCTCGGCCGGCGGGACCCCCTCCACTTT.

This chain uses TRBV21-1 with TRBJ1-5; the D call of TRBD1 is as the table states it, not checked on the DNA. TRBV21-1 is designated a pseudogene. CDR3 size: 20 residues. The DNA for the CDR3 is TGTGCCAGCCCTGACCGAAAACGGGACATAATGATTCTTTACTGGGAGCCCCAGCATTTT. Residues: CASPDRKRDIMILYWEPQHF.

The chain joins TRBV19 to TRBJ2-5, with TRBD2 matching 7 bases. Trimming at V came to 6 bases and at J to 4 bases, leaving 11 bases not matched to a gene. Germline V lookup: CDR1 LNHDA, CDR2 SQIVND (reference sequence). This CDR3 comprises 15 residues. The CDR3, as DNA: TGTGCCAGTAGCCCCAAGGCGGGAGAGGCAGAGACCCAGTACTTC. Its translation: CASSPKAGEAETQYF.